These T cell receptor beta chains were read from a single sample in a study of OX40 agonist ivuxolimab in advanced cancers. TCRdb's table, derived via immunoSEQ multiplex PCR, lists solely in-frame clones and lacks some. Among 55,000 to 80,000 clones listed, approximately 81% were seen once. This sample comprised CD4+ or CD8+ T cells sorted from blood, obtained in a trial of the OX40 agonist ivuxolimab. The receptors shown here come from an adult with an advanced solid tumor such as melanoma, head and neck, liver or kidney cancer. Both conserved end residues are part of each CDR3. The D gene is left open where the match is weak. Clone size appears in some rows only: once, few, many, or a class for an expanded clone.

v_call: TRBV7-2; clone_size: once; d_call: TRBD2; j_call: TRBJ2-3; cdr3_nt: TGTGCCAGCAGCTTCGGCGGACTAGCGGGGGCCACAGATACGCAGTATTTT; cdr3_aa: CASSFGGLAGATDTQYF
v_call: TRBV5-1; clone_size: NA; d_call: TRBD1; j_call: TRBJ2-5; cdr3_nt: TGCGCCAGCAGCCCTGGACAGGGAGACGTGGAGACCCAGTACTTC; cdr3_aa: CASSPGQGDVETQYF
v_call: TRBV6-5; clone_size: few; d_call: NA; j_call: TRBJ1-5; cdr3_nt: TGTGCCAGCAGTTACTCGATAGGAGGCAATCAGCCCCAGCATTTT; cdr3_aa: CASSYSIGGNQPQHF
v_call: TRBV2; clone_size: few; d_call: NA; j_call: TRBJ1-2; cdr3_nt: TGTGCCAGCAGCCCGTACTATGGCTACACCTTC; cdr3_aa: CASSPYYGYTF
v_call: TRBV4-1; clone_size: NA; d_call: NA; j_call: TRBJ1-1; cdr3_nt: TGCGCCAGCAGCAACTCCTTGGGGGCTCGGAACACTGAAGCTTTCTTT; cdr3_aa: CASSNSLGARNTEAFF
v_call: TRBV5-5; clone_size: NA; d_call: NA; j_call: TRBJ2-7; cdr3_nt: TGTGCCAGCAGCCTGGCCGGGACCCTTTGGAACGAGCAGTACTTC; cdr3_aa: CASSLAGTLWNEQYF
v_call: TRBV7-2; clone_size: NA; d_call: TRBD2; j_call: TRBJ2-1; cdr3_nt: TGTGCCAGCAGCTTATATACTAGCGGGGCCAATGAGCAGTTCTTC; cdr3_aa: CASSLYTSGANEQFF
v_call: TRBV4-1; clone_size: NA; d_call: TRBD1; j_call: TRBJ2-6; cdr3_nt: TGCGCCAGCAGCCCCAGCCGGACAGGAAACTCTGGGGCCAACGTCCTGACTTTC; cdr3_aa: CASSPSRTGNSGANVLTF
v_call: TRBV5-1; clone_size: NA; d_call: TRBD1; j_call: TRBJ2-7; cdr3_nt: TGCGCCAGCAGAAGGGACAGGGAGTACGAGCAGTACTTC; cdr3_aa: CASRRDREYEQYF
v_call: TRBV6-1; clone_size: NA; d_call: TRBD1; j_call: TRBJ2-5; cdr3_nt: TGTGCCAGCAGGGGACAGGGGGCAGAGACCCAGTACTTC; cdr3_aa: CASRGQGAETQYF
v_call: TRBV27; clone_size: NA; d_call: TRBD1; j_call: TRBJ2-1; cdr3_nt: TGTGCCAGCAGTTCTGGACAGGGGTTATGGGCTGAGCAGTTCTTC; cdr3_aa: CASSSGQGLWAEQFF
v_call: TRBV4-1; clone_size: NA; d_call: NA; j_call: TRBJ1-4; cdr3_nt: TGCGCCAGCAGCTCGACGGATAATGAAAAACTGTTTTTT; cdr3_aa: CASSSTDNEKLFF
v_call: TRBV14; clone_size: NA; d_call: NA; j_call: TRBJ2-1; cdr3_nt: TGTGCCAGCAGCCAAGATCCATGGTATGAGCAGTTCTTC; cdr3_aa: CASSQDPWYEQFF
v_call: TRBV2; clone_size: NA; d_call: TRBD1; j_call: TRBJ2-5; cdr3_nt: TGTGCCAGCAGTGTTCTCGGGACAGGGGAAGAGACCCAGTACTTC; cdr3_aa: CASSVLGTGEETQYF
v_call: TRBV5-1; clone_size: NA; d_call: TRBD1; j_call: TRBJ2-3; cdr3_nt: TGCGCCAGCAGCCGCGACAGGGTGGATGGCACAGATACGCAGTATTTT; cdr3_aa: CASSRDRVDGTDTQYF
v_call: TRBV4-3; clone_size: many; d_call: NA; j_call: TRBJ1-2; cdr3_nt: TGCGCCAGCAGCCAAGATTTCGGAGGGGGGGGCTATGGCTACACCTTC; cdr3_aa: CASSQDFGGGGYGYTF
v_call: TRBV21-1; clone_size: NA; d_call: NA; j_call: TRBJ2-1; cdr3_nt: TGTGCCAGCAGTAAGACTAGCGGGAGGGACAATGAGCAGTTCTTC; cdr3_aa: CASSKTSGRDNEQFF